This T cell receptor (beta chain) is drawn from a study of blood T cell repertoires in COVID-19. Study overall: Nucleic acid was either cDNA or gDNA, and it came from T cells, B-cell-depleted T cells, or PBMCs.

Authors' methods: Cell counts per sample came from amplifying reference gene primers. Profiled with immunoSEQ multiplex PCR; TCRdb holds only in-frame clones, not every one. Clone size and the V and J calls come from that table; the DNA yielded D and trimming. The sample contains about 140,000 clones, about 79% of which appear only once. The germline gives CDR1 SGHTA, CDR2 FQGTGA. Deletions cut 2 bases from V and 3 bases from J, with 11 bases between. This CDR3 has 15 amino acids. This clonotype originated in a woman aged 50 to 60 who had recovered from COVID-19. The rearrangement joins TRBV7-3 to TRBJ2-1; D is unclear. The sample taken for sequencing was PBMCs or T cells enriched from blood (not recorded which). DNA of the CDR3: TGTGCCAGCAGCTTAGGGCCCCCCCTCTACAATGAGCAGTTCTTC. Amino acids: CASSLGPPLYNEQFF.